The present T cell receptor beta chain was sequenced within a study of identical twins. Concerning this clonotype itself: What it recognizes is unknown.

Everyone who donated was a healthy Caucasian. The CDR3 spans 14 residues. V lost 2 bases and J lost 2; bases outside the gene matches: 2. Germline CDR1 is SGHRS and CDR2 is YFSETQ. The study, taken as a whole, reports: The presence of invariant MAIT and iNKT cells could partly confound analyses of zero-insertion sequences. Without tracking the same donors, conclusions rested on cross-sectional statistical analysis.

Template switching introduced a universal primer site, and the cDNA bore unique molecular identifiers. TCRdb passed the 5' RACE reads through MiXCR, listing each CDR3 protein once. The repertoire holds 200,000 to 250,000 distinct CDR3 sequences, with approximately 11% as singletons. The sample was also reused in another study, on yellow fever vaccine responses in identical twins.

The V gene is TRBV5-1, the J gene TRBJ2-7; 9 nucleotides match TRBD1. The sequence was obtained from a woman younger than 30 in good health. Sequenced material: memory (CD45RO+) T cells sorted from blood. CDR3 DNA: TGCGCCAGCAGCTTTGGACAGGGGACCTACGAGCAGTACTTC. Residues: CASSFGQGTYEQYF.